This T cell receptor beta chain emerged from a study of cytomegalovirus exposure and HLA in healthy donors. Across the whole study: T cells numbering around 200 million yielded 90 million to 140 million unique TCR beta sequences in an earlier analysis. Overall study findings and caveats: Later analysis suggested most CMV-associated TCR beta chains were HLA-restricted.

Participants comprised healthy donors of bone marrow. With 60 Vbeta and 13 Jbeta primers, the PCR was carried out. Per the study methods: There were tens of millions of unique TCR beta chains by a later count, and 10 million to 12 million of them were shared. Measured with immunoSEQ multiplex PCR; TCRdb has only the in-frame clones, and not every one. Clone size and V and J calls were adopted from that table, with D and trimming inferred from the DNA. In the table there are over 65,000 clones, about three quarters of which are singletons. The CDR3 contains 15 residues. V lost 3 bases, J lost 5 bases, and 6 bases stayed unmatched. Germline V lookup: CDR1 SGHDT, CDR2 YYEEEE. This clone was seen a few times. The antigen remains unidentified.

The chain has TRBV5-6 and TRBJ1-4, with 8 bases that match TRBD1. The source of this sequence is a woman aged 25-40 years in good health and CMV-seropositive. Sequencing used PBMCs. This chain's CDR3 is CASSSGTGINEKLFF. The CDR3 DNA sequence: TGTGCCAGCAGCTCTGGGACAGGTATCAATGAAAAACTGTTTTTT. The full variable domain, in which reference TRBV5-6 and TRBJ1-4 provide the parts outside the CDR3, is DAGVTQSPTHLIKTRGQQVTLRCSPKSGHDTVSWYQQALGQGPQFIFQYYEEEERQRGNFPDRFSGHQFPNYSSELNVNALLLGDSALYLCASSSGTGINEKLFFGSGTQLSVL.